This T cell receptor (beta chain) was identified during a study of shared clonotypes between healthy human individuals. Background on the study: Three plates were used per donor for CD4 naive, three for CD4 memory, two for CD8 naive and one for CD8 memory.

Germline CDR1 is KGHSH and CDR2 is LQKENI. The ends were cut back, 6 bases at V and 1 base at J, with 11 bases in the middle. This CDR3 has 14 amino acids. Study results and caveats: As a rule, naive subsets had a larger estimated richness than memory subsets.

Comment on this clone: Its antigen is not identified. The sample carries other DNA sequences with the same CDR3.

Data came from immunoSEQ multiplex PCR; TCRdb stores just in-frame clones and leaves some out. The data show millions of clones, approximately 90% seen once. The receptor was isolated from a man younger than 30 in good health. This rearrangement joins TRBV18 to TRBJ2-3; D possibly corresponds to TRBD2 (6 bases). The sample consisted of naive CD4+ T cells sorted from blood. Subset defined: CD45RA+ positively selected. CDR3 DNA sequence: TGTGCCAGCTCCCGTCCGGGAGGCACAGATACGCAGTATTTT. It encodes CASSRPGGTDTQYF. The complete variable domain, with remaining parts taken from reference TRBV18 and TRBJ2-3, reads NAGVMQNPRHLVRRRGQEARLRCSPMKGHSHVYWYRQLPEEGLKFMVYLQKENIIDESGMPKERFSAEFPKEGPSILRIQQVVRGDSAAYFCASSRPGGTDTQYFGPGTRLTVL.